Listed below are T cell receptor beta chains from one sample, sequenced in a study of blood T cells in healthy people across ages. TCRdb re-called the 5' RACE reads through MiXCR, storing one row per CDR3 protein. The profile shows around 700,000 distinct CDR3 sequences, roughly 25% of them singletons. These records were also assigned to another study, of T cells of mothers and their children.

The sample taken for sequencing was blood. The receptors stem from a boy aged 10-17 years in good health. Each CDR3 is given with its conserved first and last residue. D genes are given only for firm matches. Clone size is given for some rows only: seen once, a few or many times, or a class if the clone is expanded.

J	size	D	V	DNA	CDR3
TRBJ2-7	few	-	TRBV5-1	TGCGCCAGCAGCCAAGCCGGGACTTACCTGAACTACGAGCAGTACTTC	CASSQAGTYLNYEQYF
TRBJ2-5	-	TRBD1	TRBV7-9	TGTGCCAGCAGCCCCGTGACAGGGGTTACAGAGACCCAGTACTTC	CASSPVTGVTETQYF
TRBJ2-5	-	-	TRBV2	TGTGCCAGCAGTGAAGTTTTGGCCACTCCTGCGGAGACCCAGTACTTC	CASSEVLATPAETQYF
TRBJ2-5	-	TRBD2	TRBV3-1	TGTGCCAGCAGCCCAAGCGGGAGGGACACCCAGTACTTC	CASSPSGRDTQYF
TRBJ2-5	-	-	TRBV7-8	TGTGCCAGCAGAAATAGCTTTGGAGAGACCCAGTACTTC	CASRNSFGETQYF
TRBJ1-1	few	TRBD1	TRBV12-3/TRBV12-4	TGTGCCAGCAGCTCCAACAGGGGCCGTGAAGCTTTCTTT	CASSSNRGREAFF
TRBJ2-1	-	-	TRBV7-9	TGTGCCAGCAGCTTATTGGGCGGGTCCGACTACAATGAGCAGTTCTTC	CASSLLGGSDYNEQFF
TRBJ1-2	-	TRBD1	TRBV29-1	TGCAGCGTCGCGACAGGGGAGCACCGTGGCTACACCTTC	CSVATGEHRGYTF
TRBJ1-2	-	-	TRBV9	TGTGCCAGCAGCGTAGCAGTTAGAGCTAACTATGGCTACACCTTC	CASSVAVRANYGYTF
TRBJ2-3	-	TRBD2	TRBV4-3	TGCGCCAGCAGCCCGAGACTAGCGGTGACGTCTAGCACAGATACGCAGTATTTT	CASSPRLAVTSSTDTQYF
TRBJ2-5	few	TRBD2	TRBV5-1	TGCGCCAGCAGCTTGGCCGAGGCTAGCGGGAGGCAAGGCACCCAGTACTTC	CASSLAEASGRQGTQYF
TRBJ1-1	many	-	TRBV5-1	TGCGCCAGCAGCCGGGGGACTGAGAACACTGAAGCTTTCTTT	CASSRGTENTEAFF
TRBJ1-1	-	-	TRBV24-1	TGTGCCACCAGTGAGGCCGGGGGAAACACTGAAGCTTTCTTT	CATSEAGGNTEAFF
TRBJ2-2	-	-	TRBV4-2	TGTGCCAGCAGTGAAGACTTAGCGGACACCGGGGAGCTGTTTTTT	CASSEDLADTGELFF
TRBJ2-5	many	-	TRBV19	TGTGCCAGTAGTTACAGCAAAGAGACCCAGTACTTC	CASSYSKETQYF
TRBJ2-7	-	-	TRBV28	TGTGCCAGCAGGTATGGGGGGACATCTACCTACGAGCAGTACTTC	CASRYGGTSTYEQYF
TRBJ2-5	-	-	TRBV29-1	TGCAGCGTTGGCCCCATGGAGACCCAGTACTTC	CSVGPMETQYF
TRBJ2-7	-	-	TRBV29-1	TGCAGCGTTGGAGGGCTCCCCTACGAGCAGTACTTC	CSVGGLPYEQYF
TRBJ1-1	few	-	TRBV7-8	TGTGCCAGCCGATCGGGGAACACTGAAGCTTTCTTT	CASRSGNTEAFF
TRBJ1-1	-	-	TRBV20-1	TGCAGTGCTAGTAGGCAGAACACTGAAGCTTTCTTT	CSASRQNTEAFF
TRBJ2-3	-	TRBD2	TRBV12-3/TRBV12-4	TGTGCCAGCAGTTCTAGGACTAGCGCGGTCACAGATACGCAGTATTTT	CASSSRTSAVTDTQYF
TRBJ2-5	few	-	TRBV7-9	TGTGCCAGCAACTTAGATGCTTTCCAAGAGACCCAGTACTTC	CASNLDAFQETQYF
TRBJ1-1	few	-	TRBV29-1	TGCAGCGTTGATAAGGGGGGTTTTACCGAAGCTTTCTTT	CSVDKGGFTEAFF
TRBJ1-1	-	-	TRBV29-1	TGCAGCGTTGAAGTGCGGGGTCAGGGGACTGAAGCTTTCTTT	CSVEVRGQGTEAFF
TRBJ2-5	-	-	TRBV28	TGTGCCAGCAGTTTAACGGGTTGGGATAAGACCCAGTACTTC	CASSLTGWDKTQYF
TRBJ1-1	few	-	TRBV24-1	TGTGCCACCAGTGAGGGGGGCCGGAACACTGAAGCTTTCTTT	CATSEGGRNTEAFF
TRBJ2-7	-	-	TRBV5-5	TGTGCCAGCAGCTTACAGGACAACCCTTCCTACGAGCAGTACTTC	CASSLQDNPSYEQYF